This is a list of T cell receptor beta chains from one sample in a study of response to subunit inactivated influenza vaccine. In TCRdb, the RT-PCR reads were re-called with MiXCR into one record per CDR3 protein. The sample lists about 650,000 distinct CDR3 sequences; around 15% were seen once. Sample: PBMCs from blood, taken less than 15 days before vaccination. The receptors were sampled from a man aged 45-65 years who received an inactivated influenza vaccine. The CDR3 runs from the conserved cysteine through the conserved F or W. Fields, in order: V gene, CDR3 protein.

V: TRBV5-1
CDR3: CASSEGRSSYNEQFF

V: TRBV28
CDR3: CASSSGQIAKNIQYF

V: TRBV12-3/TRBV12-4
CDR3: CASSRPPGEQFF

V: TRBV5-6
CDR3: CASSSSGRASGELFF

V: TRBV5-1
CDR3: CASSFPQDTGELFF

V: TRBV20-1
CDR3: CSVPRANTGELFF

V: TRBV5-6
CDR3: CASSWRQLRKNIQYF

V: TRBV5-6
CDR3: CASSSSRNNEQFF

V: TRBV28
CDR3: CATTPFGQLSDEQFF

V: TRBV11-2
CDR3: CASSAIRGSGYEQYF

V: TRBV20-1
CDR3: CSARSPRGWKLFF

V: TRBV20-1
CDR3: CSASQATDTQYF

V: TRBV14
CDR3: CASSQSGGADTGELFF

V: TRBV18
CDR3: CASSPPPAGEQFF

V: TRBV29-1
CDR3: CSVGEGGYTF

V: TRBV4-1
CDR3: CASSQVVAGTGETQYF

V: TRBV7-9
CDR3: CASSRQGWTEAFF

V: TRBV5-1
CDR3: CASSLAHRGETQYF

V: TRBV7-9
CDR3: CASLRRGAAEAFF

V: TRBV7-9
CDR3: CATTPWASGDQETQYF

V: TRBV5-6
CDR3: CASSPPGLAAGQFF

V: TRBV6-1
CDR3: CASSEVVRGQLF

V: TRBV15
CDR3: CATSRAGLAGGNEQFF

V: TRBV12-3/TRBV12-4
CDR3: CASSWGQGRTSGRALRNEQFF

V: TRBV10-3
CDR3: CAISAQESPGALF

V: TRBV3-1
CDR3: CASSRSGESYEQYF

V: TRBV5-1
CDR3: CASSTDPSGSHQFF

V: TRBV12-3/TRBV12-4
CDR3: CASSPPTGQPSYNEQFF

V: TRBV11-2
CDR3: CASSRWGNSGGAMDTQYF

V: TRBV4-3
CDR3: CASSQPGTGGASGYTF